This entry lists 13 T cell receptor beta chains sequenced from one sample in a study of blood T cell repertoires in COVID-19. Profiling relied on immunoSEQ multiplex PCR, and the TCRdb table lists in-frame clones only, not all of them. The data hold 150,000 to 200,000 clones, with roughly 84% observed a single time. Sequenced: PBMCs or T cells enriched from blood (not recorded which). These receptor sequences come from a man aged 55 to 70 who had recovered from COVID-19.

The gene calls are TRBV29-1 and TRBJ1-4; the D gene is possibly TRBD1 (5 bases). The CDR3 is made up of 15 amino acids. Germline V CDR1 and CDR2: SQVTM, ANQGSEA. V was pared by 1 base and J by 4 bases, with 13 bases between. CDR3 in DNA: TGCAGCGTTGAAGGGGGGGAGGCCTTTAATGAAAAACTGTTTTTT. Translation gives CSVEGGEAFNEKLFF.

J is TRBJ1-6 and V is TRBV7-2; 7 positions agree with TRBD1. The CDR3 consists of 17 residues. J was trimmed by 7 bases and V by 3 bases; bases with no gene match: 12. The germline gives CDR1 SGHTA, CDR2 FQGNSA. The CDR3 DNA reads as TGTGCCAGCAGCTTGCTCCAGGGGGACTTCTTCAATTCACCCCTCCACTTT. As protein: CASSLLQGDFFNSPLHF.

The CDR3 coding sequence is TGTGCCAGCAGTTCCCGGAGATCTGGAAACACCATATATTTT. Residues: CASSSRRSGNTIYF. The rearrangement uses TRBV6-5 and TRBJ1-3; D remains unclear. V was clipped by 4 bases and J by 1 base, with 8 bases between them. The CDR3 spans 14 residues. The germline CDR1 and CDR2 sequences are MNHEY and SVGAGI.

The rearrangement links TRBV6-5 to TRBJ1-4; a weak D match, TRBD1 (5 bases). Germline V gene lookup returns CDR1 MNHEY and CDR2 SVGAGI. There are 13 residues in the CDR3. V lost 7 bases and J lost 8, with 14 bases in between. In DNA form, the CDR3 reads TGTGCCAGCAAAGACAGCTCCAAGGAAAAACTGTTTTTT. Its translation is CASKDSSKEKLFF.

This chain uses TRBV11-2 with TRBJ2-5; tentative D call: TRBD1 (5 bases). V was clipped by 0 bases and J by 4 bases, with 18 bases between them. The CDR3 runs 17 residues. In germline, CDR1 is SGHAT, CDR2 FQNNGV. CDR3 amino acids: CASSLDWLSRVGETQYF. The CDR3 DNA is TGTGCCAGCAGCTTAGATTGGTTATCCAGGGTGGGAGAGACCCAGTACTTC. The variable domain in full, completed from reference TRBV11-2 and TRBJ2-5, reads EAGVAQSPRYKIIEKRQSVAFWCNPISGHATLYWYQQILGQGPKLLIQFQNNGVVDDSQLPKDRFSAERLKGVDSTLKIQPAKLEDSAVYLCASSLDWLSRVGETQYFGPGTRLLVL.

This clone turned up a few times. The genes are TRBV12-5 and TRBJ2-2; a weak D match, TRBD2 (6 bases). This CDR3 has 14 amino acids. Trimming pared 6 bases from V and 4 bases from J, leaving 12 bases between. The V gene's germline CDR1 is LGHNT and CDR2 FRNRAP. Here the CDR3 reads CASGKSTSTGELFF. The CDR3 DNA sequence: TGTGCTAGTGGCAAATCGACTAGCACCGGGGAGCTGTTTTTT.

This clone showed up just once. This chain uses TRBV7-3 with TRBJ2-7, with TRBD1 identical over 8 bases. This CDR3 has 15 residues. V gave up 2 bases and J gave up 5 bases; unmatched junction bases: 8. Germline V gene data show CDR1 as SGHTA and CDR2 as FQGTGA. CDR3 in DNA: TGTGCCAGCAGCTTACAGGGGGCGAAGTCTGACGAGCAGTACTTC. This codes for CASSLQGAKSDEQYF.

The gene calls are TRBV28 and TRBJ2-3; TRBD2 agrees at 11 bases. The CDR3 is 19 amino acids. Trimming took 7 bases from V and 0 from J; bases not matched to a gene: 15. Per the germline V gene, CDR1 is MDHEN and CDR2 is SYDVKM. In nucleotides, the CDR3 is TGTGCCAGCATTCCCATCAAGGGACTAGCGGAGCCCAGCACAGATACGCAGTATTTT. It codes for CASIPIKGLAEPSTDTQYF.

The rearrangement links TRBV11-2 to TRBJ2-1; D possibly corresponds to TRBD2 (6 bases). This CDR3 is built from 16 residues. The germline V and J ends were trimmed by 11 bases and 4 bases, with 24 bases remaining between them. Germline CDR1 reads SGHAT; CDR2 reads FQNNGV. The CDR3, as DNA: TGTGCCCCCGGTATGGCTAGCCGGAGGGGTTACAATGAGCAGTTCTTC. It specifies CAPGMASRRGYNEQFF.

The V call is TRBV5-1, the J call TRBJ1-5; D gene unclear. Germline-derived CDR1 and CDR2 are SGHRS and YFSETQ. The CDR3 loop spans 16 amino acids. V was clipped by 4 bases and J by 0 bases, with 14 bases between them. CDR3 region: CASSPHPDYSNQPQHF. CDR3 in DNA: TGCGCCAGCAGCCCACATCCAGATTATAGCAATCAGCCCCAGCATTTT.

This clone was recorded once. The rearrangement links TRBV5-1 to TRBJ1-1, with TRBD1 matching 8 bases. CDR3 size: 16 residues. CDR1 is SGHRS and CDR2 is YFSETQ in the germline V gene. Trimming took 4 bases from V and 1 from J; bases not matched to a gene: 9. Here the CDR3 reads CASSPQPGTGNTEAFF. Written as DNA, the CDR3 is TGCGCCAGCAGCCCACAACCCGGGACAGGGAACACTGAAGCTTTCTTT.

V and J are TRBV19 and TRBJ2-1; D is perhaps TRBD2 (7 bases). The CDR3 is 15 residues long. Germline values: CDR1 LNHDA, CDR2 SQIVND (reference sequence). Trimming cost V 2 bases and J 7 bases, with 15 bases left between them. The CDR3 loop is CASSIRGGGPNEQFF. In DNA, the CDR3 is TGTGCCAGTAGTATAAGGGGGGGAGGGCCGAATGAGCAGTTCTTC.

About this clone: This likely reflects a read error, since a far larger clone is one base away. V and J are TRBV28 and TRBJ2-2, with 8 bases that match TRBD2. Trimming removed 3 bases from V and 4 bases from J; junction bases left unmatched: 1. The CDR3 totals 14 residues. The germline V gene has CDR1 MDHEN and CDR2 SYDVKM. The CDR3 loop reads CASSFAGGTGELFF. For the CDR3, the DNA is TGTGCCAGCAGTTTCGCGGGGGGCACCGGGGAGCTGTTTTTT.